The source of this TCR beta chain is a study of ipilimumab plus nivolumab after autologous stem cell transplantation. About this clone itself: The antigen remains undetermined.

Ipilimumab, 1 mg/kg, started 14 to 28 days after autologous transplant. Dosing: nivolumab 3 mg/kg IV, weeks 1, 4, 7, 10, then every two weeks to week 26. General study findings and limits: Per the authors, repertoire, Treg and microbiota data justify further study.

V dropped 0 bases and J dropped 7 bases, with 11 bases sitting between them. Germline assignment: CDR1 SGDLS and CDR2 YYNGEE. The CDR3 contains 13 residues. Some clones are missing from TCRdb's copy, which holds only in-frame ones; the method was immunoSEQ multiplex PCR. The sample gives about 10,000 clones, about 78% of which show up once; 8.2% is in the top ten. The rearrangement links TRBV9 to TRBJ2-7, with D tentatively TRBD1 (5 bases). The specimen was PBMCs, collected in a trial of ipilimumab plus nivolumab as post-transplant consolidation. This sequence originates from a male donor with diffuse large B-cell lymphoma. CDR3 loop: CASSVVPAGEQYF. CDR3 DNA sequence: TGTGCCAGCAGCGTAGTTCCGGCAGGGGAGCAGTACTTC.